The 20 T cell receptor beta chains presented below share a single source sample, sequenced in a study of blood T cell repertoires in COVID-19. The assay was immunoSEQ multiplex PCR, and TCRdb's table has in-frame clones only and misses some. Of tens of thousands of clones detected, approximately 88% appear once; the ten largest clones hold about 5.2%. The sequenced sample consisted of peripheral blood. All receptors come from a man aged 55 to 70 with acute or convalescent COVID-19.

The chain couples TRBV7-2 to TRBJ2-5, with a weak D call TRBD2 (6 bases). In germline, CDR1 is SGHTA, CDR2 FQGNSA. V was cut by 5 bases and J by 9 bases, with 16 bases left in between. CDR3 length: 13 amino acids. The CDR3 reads CASSARYLAPQYF. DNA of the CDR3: TGTGCCAGCAGCGCGCGCTATCTAGCGCCCCAGTACTTC. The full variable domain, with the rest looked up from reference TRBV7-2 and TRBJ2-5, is GAGVSQSPSNKVTEKGKDVELRCDPISGHTALYWYRQSLGQGLEFLIYFQGNSAPDKSGLPSDRFSAERTGGSVSTLTIQRTQQEDSAVYLCASSARYLAPQYFGPGTRLLVL.

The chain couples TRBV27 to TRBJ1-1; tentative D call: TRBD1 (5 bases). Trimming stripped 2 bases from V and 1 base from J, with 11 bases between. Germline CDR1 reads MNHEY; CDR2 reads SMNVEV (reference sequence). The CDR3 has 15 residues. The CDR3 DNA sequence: TGTGCCAGCAGTTTAAGGTCCGGGGGGAACACTGAAGCTTTCTTT. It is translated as CASSLRSGGNTEAFF.

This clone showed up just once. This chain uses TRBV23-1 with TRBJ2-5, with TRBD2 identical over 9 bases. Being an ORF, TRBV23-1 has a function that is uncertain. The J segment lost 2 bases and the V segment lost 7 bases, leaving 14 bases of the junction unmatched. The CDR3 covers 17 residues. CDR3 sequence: CASIPGLAPCEQETQYF. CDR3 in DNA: TGCGCCAGCATACCGGGACTAGCCCCCTGTGAGCAAGAGACCCAGTACTTC.

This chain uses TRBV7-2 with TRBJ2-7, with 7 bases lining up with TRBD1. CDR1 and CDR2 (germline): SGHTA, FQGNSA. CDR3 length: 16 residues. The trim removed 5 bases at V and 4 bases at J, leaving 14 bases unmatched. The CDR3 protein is CASSAHGTAYQYEQYF. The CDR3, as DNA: TGTGCCAGCAGCGCACACGGGACAGCCTATCAGTACGAGCAGTACTTC.

CDR3 in amino acids: CASSSPGGVQSEQFF. The CDR3 DNA reads as TGTGCCAGCAGCTCGCCCGGCGGGGTACAATCTGAGCAGTTCTTC. V gene TRBV7-6 combines with J gene TRBJ2-1; a possible D gene is TRBD2 (6 bases). Per germline, CDR1 SGHVS and CDR2 FNYEAQ. The CDR3 sequence is 15 residues long. Trimming left V 4 bases short and J 9 bases short, with 19 bases between. The full variable domain, in which reference TRBV7-6 and TRBJ2-1 provide the parts outside the CDR3, is GAGVSQSPRYKVTKRGQDVALRCDPISGHVSLYWYRQALGQGPEFLTYFNYEAQQDKSGLPNDRFSAERPEGSISTLTIQRTEQRDSAMYRCASSSPGGVQSEQFFGPGTRLTVL.

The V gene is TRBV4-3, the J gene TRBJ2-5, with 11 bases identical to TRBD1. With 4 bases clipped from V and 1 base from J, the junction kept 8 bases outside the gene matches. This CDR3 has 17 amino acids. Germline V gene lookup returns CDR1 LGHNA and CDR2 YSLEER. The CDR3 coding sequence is TGCGCCAGCAGCCCGTCCGGTGGGACAGGGGGCCAAGAGACCCAGTACTTC. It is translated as CASSPSGGTGGQETQYF.

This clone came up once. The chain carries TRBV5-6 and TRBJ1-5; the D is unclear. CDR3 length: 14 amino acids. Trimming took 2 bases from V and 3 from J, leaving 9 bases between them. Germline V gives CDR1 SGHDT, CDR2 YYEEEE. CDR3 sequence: CASSLEGANQPQHF. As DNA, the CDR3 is TGTGCCAGCAGCTTAGAGGGTGCCAATCAGCCCCAGCATTTT.

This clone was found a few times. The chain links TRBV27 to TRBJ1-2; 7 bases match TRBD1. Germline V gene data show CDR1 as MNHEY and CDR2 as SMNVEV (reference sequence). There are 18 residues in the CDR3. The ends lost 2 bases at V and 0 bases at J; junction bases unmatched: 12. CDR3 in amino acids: CASSLRGQLGEPNYGYTF. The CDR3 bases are TGTGCCAGCAGTTTACGGGGACAGTTAGGAGAGCCTAACTATGGCTACACCTTC.

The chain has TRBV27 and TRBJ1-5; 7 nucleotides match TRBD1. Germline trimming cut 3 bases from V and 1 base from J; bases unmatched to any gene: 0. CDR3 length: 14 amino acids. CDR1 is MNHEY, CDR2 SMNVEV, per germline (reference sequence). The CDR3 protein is CASSLTGSNQPQHF. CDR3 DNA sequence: TGTGCCAGCAGTTTGACAGGGAGCAATCAGCCCCAGCATTTT.

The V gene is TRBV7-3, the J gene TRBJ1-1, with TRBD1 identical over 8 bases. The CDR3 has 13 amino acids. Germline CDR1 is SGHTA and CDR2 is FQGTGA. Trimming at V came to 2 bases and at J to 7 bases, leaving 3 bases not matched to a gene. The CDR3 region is CASSLQGAGEAFF. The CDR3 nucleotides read TGTGCCAGCAGCTTACAGGGGGCCGGTGAAGCTTTCTTT. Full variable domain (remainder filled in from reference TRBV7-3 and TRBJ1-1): GAGVSQTPSNKVTEKGKYVELRCDPISGHTALYWYRQSLGQGPEFLIYFQGTGAADDSGLPNDRFFAVRPEGSVSTLKIQRTERGDSAVYLCASSLQGAGEAFFGQGTRLTVV.

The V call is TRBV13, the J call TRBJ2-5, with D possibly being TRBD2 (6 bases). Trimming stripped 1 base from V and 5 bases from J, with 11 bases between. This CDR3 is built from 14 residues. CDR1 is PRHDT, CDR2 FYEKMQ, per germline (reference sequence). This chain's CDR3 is CASSLEEGGETQYF. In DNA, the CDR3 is TGTGCCAGCAGCTTAGAGGAGGGCGGGGAGACCCAGTACTTC. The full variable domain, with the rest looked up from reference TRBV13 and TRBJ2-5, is AAGVIQSPRHLIKEKRETATLKCYPIPRHDTVYWYQQGPGQDPQFLISFYEKMQSDKGSIPDRFSAQQFSDYHSELNMSSLELGDSALYFCASSLEEGGETQYFGPGTRLLVL.

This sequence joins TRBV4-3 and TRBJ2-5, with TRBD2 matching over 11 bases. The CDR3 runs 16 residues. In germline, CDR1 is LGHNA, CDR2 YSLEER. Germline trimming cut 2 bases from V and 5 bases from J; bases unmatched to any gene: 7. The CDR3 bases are TGCGCCAGCAGCCAATTCCTAGCGGGGGGTGGGGAGACCCAGTACTTC. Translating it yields CASSQFLAGGGETQYF.

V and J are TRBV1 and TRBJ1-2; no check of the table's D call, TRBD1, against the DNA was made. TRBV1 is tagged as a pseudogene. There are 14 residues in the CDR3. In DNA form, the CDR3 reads TGCACCAGCAGCCAAGTCTACCGGACAGCAGTTTTATGCTTC. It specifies CTSSQVYRTAVLCF.

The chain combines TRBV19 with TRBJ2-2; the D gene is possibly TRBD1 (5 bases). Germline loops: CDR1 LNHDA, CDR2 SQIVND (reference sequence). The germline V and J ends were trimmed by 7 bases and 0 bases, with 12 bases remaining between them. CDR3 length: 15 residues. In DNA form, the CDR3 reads TGTGCCAGTATTAGGGGATCCGCGAACACCGGGGAGCTGTTTTTT. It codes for CASIRGSANTGELFF.

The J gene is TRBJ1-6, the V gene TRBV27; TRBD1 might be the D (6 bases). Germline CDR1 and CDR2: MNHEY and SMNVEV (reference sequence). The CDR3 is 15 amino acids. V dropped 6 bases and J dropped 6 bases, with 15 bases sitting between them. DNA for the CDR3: TGTGCCAGCAGACCTCGACAGGAATTTAATTCACCCCTCCACTTT. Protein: CASRPRQEFNSPLHF.

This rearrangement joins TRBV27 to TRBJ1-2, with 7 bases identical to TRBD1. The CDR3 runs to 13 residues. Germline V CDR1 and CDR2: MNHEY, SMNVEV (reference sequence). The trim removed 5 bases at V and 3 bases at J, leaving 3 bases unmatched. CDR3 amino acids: CASSGQAYYGYTF. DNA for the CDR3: TGTGCCAGCAGTGGACAGGCTTACTATGGCTACACCTTC.

CDR3 nucleotide sequence: TGTGCCAGCAGCTTAGCCGAGCCGAACTATGGCTACACCTTC. It translates to CASSLAEPNYGYTF. The rearrangement uses TRBV7-2 and TRBJ1-2, with unresolved D. V shed 0 bases and J shed 2 bases, with 7 bases lying between them. The CDR3 runs to 14 residues. The germline gives CDR1 SGHTA, CDR2 FQGNSA.

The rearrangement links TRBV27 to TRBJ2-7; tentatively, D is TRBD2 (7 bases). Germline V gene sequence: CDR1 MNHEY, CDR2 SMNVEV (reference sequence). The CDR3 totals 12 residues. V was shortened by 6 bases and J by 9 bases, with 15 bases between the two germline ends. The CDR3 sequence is CASRGRGLGQYF. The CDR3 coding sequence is TGTGCCAGCAGGGGGCGGGGGCTCGGGCAGTACTTC.

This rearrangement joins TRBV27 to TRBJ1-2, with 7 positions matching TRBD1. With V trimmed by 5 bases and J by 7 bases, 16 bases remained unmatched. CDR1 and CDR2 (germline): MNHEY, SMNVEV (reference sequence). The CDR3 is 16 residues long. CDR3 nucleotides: TGTGCCAGCAGTCGCAATACGGGACAGTATCTGAGTGGCTACACCTTC. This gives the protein CASSRNTGQYLSGYTF.

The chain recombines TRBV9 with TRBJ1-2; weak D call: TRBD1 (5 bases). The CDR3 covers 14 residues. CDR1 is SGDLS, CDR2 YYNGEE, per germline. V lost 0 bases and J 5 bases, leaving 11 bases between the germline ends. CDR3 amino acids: CASSVEDNLYGYTF. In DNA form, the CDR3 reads TGTGCCAGCAGCGTAGAGGACAACCTATATGGCTACACCTTC.